Listed below are T cell receptor beta chains from one sample, sequenced in a study of T-cell reconstitution after alpha-beta-depleted transplantation in children. TCRdb itself ran the PCR reads through MiXCR, one entry per CDR3 protein. The sample has about 340,000 distinct CDR3 sequences, about an eighth seen once; the top ten hold about 3.9%. The source was PBMCs, collected from the stem cell graft. The source is a human donor who donated a stem cell graft to a child with Fanconi anemia. The CDR3 runs from the conserved cysteine through the conserved F or W. A D gene is named only where the DNA matches it firmly. Expanded clones are given a class, and other clones once, few, many or no size at all.

cdr3_aa cdr3_nt d_call cdr3_length j_call v_call clone_size
CVSSLAGGVGNEQFF TGTGTCAGCAGTTTAGCAGGGGGCGTTGGGAATGAGCAGTTCTTC TRBD1 15 TRBJ2-1 TRBV12-3/TRBV12-4 .
CATSTSGGHNEQFF TGTGCCACCTCAACAAGCGGGGGCCACAATGAGCAGTTCTTC TRBD2 14 TRBJ2-1 TRBV15 .
CASSQDTSGGSDTQYF TGCGCCAGCAGCCAAGACACTAGCGGGGGGTCAGATACGCAGTATTTT TRBD2 16 TRBJ2-3 TRBV4-3 few
CASSVAIAGSTDTQYF TGTGCCAGCAGCGTAGCTATAGCGGGGAGCACAGATACGCAGTATTTT TRBD2 16 TRBJ2-3 TRBV9 many
CASRSGLTTNEKLFF TGCGCCAGCAGATCGGGGTTAACAACTAATGAAAAACTGTTTTTT . 15 TRBJ1-4 TRBV5-1 few
CASNHGPGDYTF TGTGCCAGCAATCATGGCCCTGGGGACTACACCTTC . 12 TRBJ1-2 TRBV6-1 few
CASSLAQGREQFF TGCGCCAGCAGCTTGGCACAGGGTCGTGAGCAGTTCTTC . 13 TRBJ2-1 TRBV5-1 few
CASSLDLTSESNEQFF TGTGCCAGCAGCTTAGATCTCACTAGCGAGTCGAATGAGCAGTTCTTC TRBD2 16 TRBJ2-1 TRBV11-2 .
CASSSSWAYNEQFF TGTGCCAGTAGTTCCTCGTGGGCCTACAATGAGCAGTTCTTC . 14 TRBJ2-1 TRBV19 .
CSARGSRDIYRGGYTF TGCAGTGCTAGGGGATCTCGGGACATTTATCGAGGGGGCTACACCTTC . 16 TRBJ1-2 TRBV20-1 .